A selection of T cell receptor beta chains follows, all from one sample in a study of graft-versus-host responses after intestinal transplantation. The table came from immunoSEQ multiplex PCR; TCRdb's copy has only in-frame clones and leaves some out. The sample has around 71,000 clones; more than 90% are singletons. The material was bone marrow, obtained roughly 110 weeks after intestinal transplantation. These receptors came from a human patient who received an intestinal transplant, so some T cells may come from the graft donor. CDR3s include the opening cysteine and the closing phenylalanine or tryptophan. The D gene is left open where the match is weak. Where a row states a size, it is once, few, many or the class of an expanded clone; other rows omit it.

TRBJ1-1 TRBD1 TRBV5-4 . TGTGCCAGCAGCTCCCCGACAGGGGGCGTGAACACTGAAGCTTTCTTT CASSSPTGGVNTEAFF
TRBJ1-3 . TRBV2 . TGTGCCAGCAGTGAAGCCGGGACACCAGGCTCTGGAAACACCATATATTTT CASSEAGTPGSGNTIYF
TRBJ2-7 . TRBV27 . TGTGCCAGCAGACCTTGGGACGGCCCCTACGAGCAGTACTTC CASRPWDGPYEQYF
TRBJ2-1 TRBD2 TRBV14 . TGTGCCAGCAGCCAAGATTTACTAGCGGGTTACAATGAGCAGTTCTTC CASSQDLLAGYNEQFF
TRBJ2-1 TRBD1 TRBV29-1 . TGCAGCGTCCGAAGGACAGGGGTCGACAATGAGCAGTTCTTC CSVRRTGVDNEQFF
TRBJ1-6 . TRBV27 . TGTGCCAGCAGTTTATCGCCGGCGGCAGCCAATTCACCCCTCCACTTT CASSLSPAAANSPLHF
TRBJ2-3 TRBD1 TRBV5-1 once TGCGCCAGCAGCCTGGGGCAGGGGGCAGATACGCAGTATTTT CASSLGQGADTQYF
TRBJ2-5 TRBD1 TRBV5-4 . TGTGCCAGCAGCTCGTTTCAGGGGGTGGAGACCCAGTACTTC CASSSFQGVETQYF
TRBJ2-2 TRBD1 TRBV6-1 . TGTGCCAGCAGTGAAATCTCCGGGACAGGAACCGGGGAGCTGTTTTTT CASSEISGTGTGELFF
TRBJ1-1 . TRBV6-6 few TGTGCCAGCAGGGCTGATCCGGAAGCTTTCTTT CASRADPEAFF
TRBJ1-1 . TRBV11-2 few TGTGCCAGCAGCCGACTGAACACTGAAGCTTTCTTT CASSRLNTEAFF
TRBJ2-7 TRBD1 TRBV27 . TGTGCCAGATCCGGGACAGGGTCCTACGAGCAGTACTTC CARSGTGSYEQYF
TRBJ1-5 . TRBV2 few TGTGCCAGCAGTGGGGGATCCTACCAGCCCCAGCATTTT CASSGGSYQPQHF
TRBJ2-7 . TRBV4-1 . TGCGCCAGCAGCCAAGACGAACGCGAGCAGTACTTC CASSQDEREQYF